These 24 T cell receptor beta chains were sequenced from one sample in a study of blood T cell repertoires in COVID-19. Assay: immunoSEQ multiplex PCR; the TCRdb copy retains only in-frame clones and omits some. The sample includes 90,000 to 130,000 clones, roughly 88% of them seen just once. The sample consisted of peripheral blood. These receptors were collected from a human donor in a cohort sampled during active COVID-19.

The chain couples TRBV7-2 to TRBJ2-1; 7 bases map to TRBD2. The CDR3 extends over 14 amino acids. V lost 5 bases, J lost 7 bases, and 8 bases stayed unmatched. Germline assignment: CDR1 SGHTA and CDR2 FQGNSA. CDR3 DNA sequence: TGTGCCAGCAGCACCCAGATTAGCGGGAATGAGCAGTTCTTC. It yields the protein CASSTQISGNEQFF.

The CDR3 reads CASSLDRGAGTGEQYF. The CDR3 region has the DNA TGTGCCAGCAGCTTAGACAGGGGAGCCGGGACGGGCGAGCAGTACTTC. This chain links TRBV7-6 with TRBJ2-7; the match to TRBD1 covers 7 bases. The CDR3 contains 16 residues. Germline V lookup: CDR1 SGHVS, CDR2 FNYEAQ. The ends lost 1 base at V and 6 bases at J; junction bases unmatched: 12.

The V call is TRBV5-1, the J call TRBJ1-2, with D hard to call. CDR3 size: 12 residues. Trimming took off 10 bases at V and 6 bases at J, with 16 bases between the two ends. Germline V gene lookup returns CDR1 SGHRS and CDR2 YFSETQ. The CDR3 DNA follows: TGCGCCTCAAAACCCGACGGGGATGGCTACACCTTC. Translation: CASKPDGDGYTF. The full variable domain, with the rest looked up from reference TRBV5-1 and TRBJ1-2, is KAGVTQTPRYLIKTRGQQVTLSCSPISGHRSVSWYQQTPGQGLQFLFEYFSETQRNKGNFPGRFSGRQFSNSRSEMNVSTLELGDSALYLCASKPDGDGYTFGSGTRLTVV.

The V call is TRBV18, the J call TRBJ2-7; D is uncertain. The CDR3 has 15 amino acids. V was clipped by 3 bases and J by 2 bases, with 14 bases between them. Germline CDR1 reads KGHSH; CDR2 reads LQKENI. CDR3 in amino acids: CASSPATNPTYEQYF. The CDR3 DNA sequence: TGTGCCAGCTCACCCGCGACAAATCCAACCTACGAGCAGTACTTC.

V and J are TRBV6-5 and TRBJ2-3, with 10 nucleotides matching TRBD1. Germline CDR1 is MNHEY and CDR2 is SVGAGI. The ends lost 7 bases at V and 6 bases at J; junction bases unmatched: 10. The CDR3 runs 15 residues. The CDR3 protein is CASTQPGQGSDTQYF. The DNA for the CDR3 is TGTGCCAGCACTCAACCGGGACAGGGGTCCGATACGCAGTATTTT.

The chain recombines TRBV6-5 with TRBJ1-2; D call uncertain. The length of the CDR3 is 13 residues. The germline CDR1 and CDR2 sequences are MNHEY and SVGAGI. Trimming shortened V by 4 bases and J by 8 bases, and 14 bases separated the two germline ends. CDR3: CASSSPPYEGYTF. The CDR3 DNA reads TGTGCCAGCAGTTCTCCCCCCTATGAAGGCTACACCTTC.

The genes are TRBV6-6 and TRBJ1-1, with TRBD1 matching over 7 bases. CDR3 length equals 14 residues. CDR1 and CDR2 (germline): MNHNY, SVGAGI (reference sequence). Trimming took 8 bases from V and 5 from J; bases not matched to a gene: 11. CDR3 loop: CASLDRAVGTEAFF. CDR3 sequence (DNA): TGTGCCAGCCTTGACAGGGCGGTAGGGACTGAAGCTTTCTTT.

V and J are TRBV5-6 and TRBJ2-2; perhaps TRBD1 as D (6 bases). This CDR3 has 15 residues. Deletions cut 4 bases from V and 6 bases from J, with 16 bases between. The germline CDR1 and CDR2 sequences are SGHDT and YYEEEE. CDR3 nucleotide sequence: TGTGCCAGCAGCCAGGGAGCAGGGGACGCCGGGGAGCTGTTTTTT. Translated: CASSQGAGDAGELFF.

As DNA, the CDR3 is TGTGCCAGCAGCCAAGAGGGGGGTGGGGCCGGGAATGGCTACACCTTC. Translation: CASSQEGGGAGNGYTF. The chain joins TRBV3-1 (or the pseudogene TRBV3-2) to TRBJ1-2, with D possibly TRBD1 on 5 matching bases. This CDR3 has 16 amino acids. The germline V gene encodes CDR1 LGHDT and CDR2 YNNKEL (reference sequence). V dropped 0 bases and J dropped 6 bases, with 17 bases sitting between them.

This chain joins TRBV11-2 and TRBJ2-3; 7 bases agree with TRBD2. Trimming cost V 1 base and J 8 bases; bases outside gene matches: 12. The germline V gene has CDR1 SGHAT and CDR2 FQNNGV. This CDR3 spans 16 amino acids. CDR3 loop: CASSLVDGTTKPTQYF. The CDR3, as DNA: TGTGCCAGCAGCTTAGTAGATGGGACTACCAAACCTACGCAGTATTTT.

CDR3 nucleotides: TGTGCCAGCAAGGACAGATTGGACGAGCAGTACTTC. Protein sequence: CASKDRLDEQYF. V and J are TRBV28 and TRBJ2-7; a weak D match, TRBD1 (6 bases). The CDR3 consists of 12 residues. The germline CDR1 and CDR2 sequences are MDHEN and SYDVKM. Trimming left V 7 bases short and J 5 bases short, with 12 bases between.

The chain is built from TRBV7-8 and TRBJ2-7; 7 bases align to TRBD2. Germline CDR1 SGHVS, CDR2 FQNEAQ. Trimming took 10 bases from V and 5 from J; bases not matched to a gene: 17. This CDR3 has 15 amino acids. Here the CDR3 DNA reads TGTGCCACCGCACCGCGGGCCGGGGGGTCCCACGAGCAGTACTTC. This translates into CATAPRAGGSHEQYF. The whole variable domain, filled in from reference TRBV7-8 and TRBJ2-7, reads GAGVSQSPRYKVAKRGQDVALRCDPISGHVSLFWYQQALGQGPEFLTYFQNEAQLDKSGLPSDRFFAERPEGSVSTLKIQRTQQEDSAVYLCATAPRAGGSHEQYFGPGTRLTVT.

The chain employs TRBV29-1 and TRBJ1-4; unclear D gene. The CDR3 extends over 11 amino acids. Germline loops: CDR1 SQVTM, CDR2 ANQGSEA. V was clipped by 6 bases and J by 6 bases, with 8 bases between them. CDR3 in amino acids: CSVSGDEKLFF. The CDR3 region has the DNA TGCAGCGTCAGCGGGGATGAAAAACTGTTTTTT. The variable domain in full, with the rest retrieved from reference TRBV29-1 and TRBJ1-4, is SAVISQKPSRDICQRGTSLTIQCQVDSQVTMMFWYRQQPGQSLTLIATANQGSEATYESGFVIDKFPISRPNLTFSTLTVSNMSPEDSSIYLCSVSGDEKLFFGSGTQLSVL.

The chain recombines TRBV10-3 with TRBJ2-1; D is undetermined. The ends were cut back, 0 bases at V and 9 bases at J, with 15 bases in the middle. The CDR3 totals 15 residues. Germline V lookup: CDR1 ENHRY, CDR2 SYGVKD. The CDR3 loop reads CAISESGSTRAEQFF. The CDR3 nucleotides read TGTGCCATCAGTGAGTCGGGCTCTACGCGCGCTGAGCAGTTCTTC.

This rearrangement joins TRBV7-6 to TRBJ2-7; TRBD1 matches at 10 bases. The CDR3 loop spans 16 amino acids. After removal of 5 bases from V and 1 base from J, the junction contained 8 bases not matched to a gene. Germline assignment: CDR1 SGHVS and CDR2 FNYEAQ. The CDR3 sequence is CASSPRGTGVSYEQYF. The CDR3 nucleotides are TGTGCCAGCAGCCCAAGGGGGACAGGGGTTTCCTACGAGCAGTACTTC.

The V and J genes are TRBV5-1 and TRBJ2-7, with 9 bases lining up with TRBD1. The CDR3 is made up of 17 amino acids. Germline-derived CDR1 and CDR2 are SGHRS and YFSETQ. Trimming took 4 bases from V and 2 from J; bases not matched to a gene: 13. CDR3 DNA sequence: TGCGCCAGCAGCCTTTTCTCCGGGACAGGGAATACCTACGAGCAGTACTTC. Protein: CASSLFSGTGNTYEQYF.

The gene calls are TRBV5-1 and TRBJ2-5, with TRBD1 matching over 9 bases. Germline V gives CDR1 SGHRS, CDR2 YFSETQ. This CDR3 contains 15 residues. The ends lost 2 bases at V and 0 bases at J; junction bases unmatched: 2. The CDR3 nucleotides read TGCGCCAGCAGCTTAGGGACAGGGTACCAAGAGACCCAGTACTTC. Translating gives CASSLGTGYQETQYF.

This sequence joins TRBV14 and TRBJ2-5; 10 nucleotides match TRBD2. CDR1 is SGHDN and CDR2 is FVKESK in the germline V gene. The length of the CDR3 is 18 residues. With V trimmed by 0 bases and J by 1 base, 8 bases remained unmatched. The CDR3 sequence: CASSQEGTTSGAQETQYF. The CDR3 DNA follows: TGTGCCAGCAGCCAAGAGGGAACAACTAGCGGGGCCCAAGAGACCCAGTACTTC.

The chain carries TRBV6-5 and TRBJ1-6; D is uncertain. V was trimmed by 0 bases and J by 3 bases, leaving 9 bases between them. Germline CDR1 MNHEY, CDR2 SVGAGI. CDR3 length: 16 residues. CDR3 nucleotide sequence: TGTGCCAGCAGTTACTCGAGTGAGCGCTATAATTCACCCCTCCACTTT. It codes for CASSYSSERYNSPLHF.

The J gene is TRBJ2-1, the V gene TRBV5-1; D possibly corresponds to TRBD1 (6 bases). Germline V gives CDR1 SGHRS, CDR2 YFSETQ. The germline V and J ends were trimmed by 0 bases and 4 bases, with 20 bases remaining between them. CDR3 size: 18 residues. The CDR3 is CASSLDGPGVGGYNEQFF. CDR3 coding DNA: TGCGCCAGCAGCTTGGATGGGCCAGGGGTTGGCGGATACAATGAGCAGTTCTTC.

This chain uses TRBV7-8 with TRBJ2-2, with 13 bases fitting TRBD2. Germline loops: CDR1 SGHVS, CDR2 FQNEAQ. The CDR3 sequence is 17 residues long. The V segment lost 2 bases and the J segment 6 bases; nucleotides outside the gene matches: 6. The CDR3 DNA sequence: TGTGCCAGCAGCTTACCTAGGACTAGCGGGAGCCCCGGGGAGCTGTTTTTT. Translation gives CASSLPRTSGSPGELFF.

The chain links TRBV18 to TRBJ2-3, with D possibly TRBD2 on 6 matching bases. The CDR3 runs 14 residues. The V and J ends lost 0 bases and 4 bases respectively, with 8 bases between them. Germline CDR1 is KGHSH and CDR2 is LQKENI. The DNA of the CDR3 is TGTGCCAGCTCACCACCGGGCGGGGCAGATACGCAGTATTTT. Translation: CASSPPGGADTQYF.

The chain recombines TRBV30 with TRBJ1-4; D call uncertain. The CDR3 is made up of 18 amino acids. Trimming cost V 2 bases and J 0 bases, with 19 bases left between them. Germline CDR1 and CDR2: GTSNPN and SVGIG (reference sequence). The CDR3 loop is CAWSSSQESWATNEKLFF. The DNA for the CDR3 is TGTGCCTGGAGTTCCTCTCAGGAATCCTGGGCAACTAATGAAAAACTGTTTTTT. Full variable domain (remainder filled in from reference TRBV30 and TRBJ1-4): SQTIHQWPATLVQPVGSPLSLECTVEGTSNPNLYWYRQAAGRGLQLLFYSVGIGQISSEVPQNLSASRPQDRQFILSSKKLLLSDSGFYLCAWSSSQESWATNEKLFFGSGTQLSVL.

The chain has TRBV21-1 and TRBJ2-3; the table's D call, TRBD2, has no DNA check behind it. TRBV21-1 is a pseudogene. CDR3 size: 17 residues. CDR3 sequence (DNA): TGTGCCAGCAGTCCCCGGTCGGGGGGTCCTAGCACAGATACGCAGTATTTT. Its protein product is CASSPRSGGPSTDTQYF.